One and the same sample provided the 5 T cell receptor beta chains below, sequenced in a study of control samples from healthy donors and cancer patients. Sequencing used immunoSEQ multiplex PCR; TCRdb keeps in-frame clones, though not all of them. The table includes over 65,000 clones, 94% detected once. What was sequenced was blood. The receptor source for this set is a woman between 35 and 50 years old in good health.

V usage is TRBV4-3 and J usage is TRBJ2-1; no definite D call. Germline lookup yields CDR1 LGHNA and CDR2 YSLEER. V was trimmed by 5 bases and J by 3 bases, leaving 11 bases between them. The CDR3 is 14 residues long. The CDR3 region is CASSTTLGYNEQFF. Here the CDR3 DNA reads TGCGCCAGCAGCACAACATTGGGCTACAATGAGCAGTTCTTC.

The J gene is TRBJ2-6, the V gene TRBV7-8, with D uncertain. This CDR3 spans 14 amino acids. The ends were cut back, 4 bases at V and 0 bases at J, with 4 bases in the middle. Germline CDR1 is SGHVS and CDR2 is FQNEAQ. The CDR3 is CASSSSSGANVLTF. CDR3 bases: TGTGCCAGCAGCTCAAGCTCTGGGGCCAACGTCCTGACTTTC. Full variable domain (rest looked up from reference TRBV7-8 and TRBJ2-6): GAGVSQSPRYKVAKRGQDVALRCDPISGHVSLFWYQQALGQGPEFLTYFQNEAQLDKSGLPSDRFFAERPEGSVSTLKIQRTQQEDSAVYLCASSSSSGANVLTFGAGSRLTVL.

J is TRBJ2-7 and V is TRBV6-5, with a weak D call TRBD1 (6 bases). The germline V and J ends were trimmed by 7 bases and 2 bases, with 15 bases remaining between them. Germline CDR1 reads MNHEY; CDR2 reads SVGAGI. The CDR3 runs 14 residues. The CDR3 sequence is CASIRGQHPYEQYF. As DNA, the CDR3 is TGTGCCAGCATCCGCGGACAGCATCCCTACGAGCAGTACTTC.

The rearrangement uses TRBV7-8 and TRBJ2-7; 13 positions agree with TRBD2. Unmatched junction bases numbered 11, after V lost 1 base and J lost 2 bases. There are 19 residues in the CDR3. Looked up from germline, CDR1 is SGHVS and CDR2 is FQNEAQ. CDR3: CASSLVFFATSGRAYEQYF. Here the CDR3 DNA reads TGTGCCAGCAGCTTAGTTTTTTTCGCCACTAGCGGGAGGGCCTACGAGCAGTACTTC. Drawing the rest from reference TRBV7-8 and TRBJ2-7, the complete variable domain is GAGVSQSPRYKVAKRGQDVALRCDPISGHVSLFWYQQALGQGPEFLTYFQNEAQLDKSGLPSDRFFAERPEGSVSTLKIQRTQQEDSAVYLCASSLVFFATSGRAYEQYFGPGTRLTVT.

Here the CDR3 DNA reads TGTGCCAGCAGGCGGGGCATCATTGAGGAAAAACTGTTTTTT. Residues: CASRRGIIEEKLFF. This chain links TRBV27 with TRBJ1-4, with D possibly being TRBD1 (5 bases). This CDR3 contains 14 residues. Between the trimmed V and J ends, which lost 6 bases and 8 bases, there was a span of 16 bases. The germline gives CDR1 MNHEY, CDR2 SMNVEV (reference sequence).